One sample yielded the 2 T cell receptor beta chains listed below, sequenced in a study of response to subunit inactivated influenza vaccine. TCRdb processed the RT-PCR reads anew with MiXCR; each CDR3 protein has one entry. This table has approximately 500,000 distinct CDR3 sequences, roughly 23% appearing once. These data also formed part of another study, on T cells expressing NK-cell markers. From that report: Libraries used 5'RACE template switching adding universal primer site and UMIs.

The specimen comprised CD4+ T cells sorted from PBMCs, sampled about 12 days after vaccination. Receptors were obtained from a man aged 45-60 years who received an inactivated influenza vaccine.

This chain uses TRBV10-3 with TRBJ2-3, with D unclear. The V end was cut by 10 bases, the J end by 1 base, with 12 bases between. This CDR3 has 13 residues. The V gene's germline CDR1 is ENHRY and CDR2 SYGVKD. CDR3 region: CATEDLGTDTQYF. As DNA, the CDR3 is TGTGCCACCGAGGATCTGGGCACAGATACGCAGTATTTT.

This clonotype was picked up a small number of times. The J gene is TRBJ2-5, the V gene TRBV7-2, with TRBD2 matching over 10 bases. The CDR3 length is 16 residues. Losses at the gene ends were 2 bases for V and 5 bases for J; bases not matched to a gene: 8. The germline gives CDR1 SGHTA, CDR2 FQGNSA. CDR3 amino acids: CASSLQAGGLLETQYF. The CDR3 DNA sequence: TGTGCCAGCAGCTTACAAGCGGGGGGGTTGCTTGAGACCCAGTACTTC.